This TCR beta chain came from a study of CD4 T cells in relation to SARS-CoV-2 and coronaviruses. Study-level points and caveats: Each donor contributed either pre-pandemic or post-infection samples, not both.

CD4+ T cells from unexposed donors were obtained before the COVID-19 pandemic (2011-2018). Germline CDR1 KGHSH, CDR2 LQKENI. CDR3 size: 13 residues. The V gene lost 4 bases and the J gene lost 5 bases, with 9 bases spanning the gap. The sample holds a few counts of this clone. Its antigen is unidentified. Profiling relied on immunoSEQ multiplex PCR, and the TCRdb table lists in-frame clones only, not all of them. The table has about 70,000 clones, 87% seen once. The receptor's source is a human donor in good health. The J gene is TRBJ2-1, the V gene TRBV18; D not certain. The sequenced material came from memory CD4+ T cells from PBMCs. As DNA, the CDR3 is TGTGCCAGCTCACTGTTAGTAGACAATGAGCAGTTCTTC. It specifies CASSLLVDNEQFF.